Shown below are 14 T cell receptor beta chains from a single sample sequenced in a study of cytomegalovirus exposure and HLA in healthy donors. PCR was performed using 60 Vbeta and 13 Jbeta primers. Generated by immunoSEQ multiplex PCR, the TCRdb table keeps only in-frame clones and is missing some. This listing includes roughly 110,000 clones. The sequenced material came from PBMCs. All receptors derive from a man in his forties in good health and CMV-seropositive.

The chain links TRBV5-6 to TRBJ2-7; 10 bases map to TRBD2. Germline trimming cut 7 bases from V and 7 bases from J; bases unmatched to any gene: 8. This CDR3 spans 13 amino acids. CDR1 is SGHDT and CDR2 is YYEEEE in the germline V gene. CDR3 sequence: CASGSGRGGEQYF. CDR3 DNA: TGTGCCAGCGGGAGCGGGAGGGGTGGGGAGCAGTACTTC.

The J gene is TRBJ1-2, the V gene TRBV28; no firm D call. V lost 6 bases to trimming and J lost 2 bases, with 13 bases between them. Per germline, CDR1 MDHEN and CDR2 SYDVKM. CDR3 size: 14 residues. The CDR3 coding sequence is TGTGCCAGCAGCGAGAGTGGAGGAAACTATGGCTACACCTTC. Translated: CASSESGGNYGYTF.

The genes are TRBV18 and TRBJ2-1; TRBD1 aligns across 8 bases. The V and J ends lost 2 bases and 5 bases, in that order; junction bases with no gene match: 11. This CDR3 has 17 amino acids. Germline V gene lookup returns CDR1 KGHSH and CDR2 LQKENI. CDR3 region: CASSPVTRDRWDNEQFF. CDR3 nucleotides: TGTGCCAGCTCACCAGTAACGCGGGACAGGTGGGACAATGAGCAGTTCTTC.

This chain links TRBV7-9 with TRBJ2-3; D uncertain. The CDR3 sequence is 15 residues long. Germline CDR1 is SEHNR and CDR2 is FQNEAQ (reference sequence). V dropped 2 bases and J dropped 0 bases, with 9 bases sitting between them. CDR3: CASSLRSQSTDTQYF. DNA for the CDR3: TGTGCCAGCAGCTTAAGAAGCCAAAGCACAGATACGCAGTATTTT. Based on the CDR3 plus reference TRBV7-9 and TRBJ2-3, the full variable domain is DTGVSQNPRHKITKRGQNVTFRCDPISEHNRLYWYRQTLGQGPEFLTYFQNEAQLEKSRLLSDRFSAERPKGSFSTLEIQRTEQGDSAMYLCASSLRSQSTDTQYFGPGTRLTVL.

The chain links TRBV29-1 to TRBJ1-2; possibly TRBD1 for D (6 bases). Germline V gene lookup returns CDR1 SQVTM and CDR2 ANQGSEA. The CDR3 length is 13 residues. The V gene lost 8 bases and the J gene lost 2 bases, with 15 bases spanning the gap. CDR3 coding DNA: TGCAGCTGCTGGGGACAACCAAACTATGGCTACACCTTC. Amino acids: CSCWGQPNYGYTF.

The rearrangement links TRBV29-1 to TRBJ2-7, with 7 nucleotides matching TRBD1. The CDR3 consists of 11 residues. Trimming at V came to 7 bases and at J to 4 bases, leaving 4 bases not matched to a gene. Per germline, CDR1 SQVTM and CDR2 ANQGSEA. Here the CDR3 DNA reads TGCAGCGCTATGACAGGGTACGAGCAGTACTTC. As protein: CSAMTGYEQYF.

The chain's CDR3 is CASTRDRTLDTQYF. In nucleotides, the CDR3 is TGTGCCAGCACCCGGGACAGGACCTTAGATACGCAGTATTTT. This sequence joins TRBV2 and TRBJ2-3; 8 positions agree with TRBD1. Unmatched junction bases numbered 8, after V lost 7 bases and J lost 5 bases. The CDR3 is 14 amino acids. Germline CDR1 and CDR2: SNHLY and FYNNEI.

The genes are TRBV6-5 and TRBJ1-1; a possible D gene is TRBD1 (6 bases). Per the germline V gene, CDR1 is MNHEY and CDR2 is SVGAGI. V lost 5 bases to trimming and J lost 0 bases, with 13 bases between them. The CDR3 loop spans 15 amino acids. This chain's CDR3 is CASSPRGVMNTEAFF. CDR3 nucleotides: TGTGCCAGCAGTCCCAGGGGCGTCATGAACACTGAAGCTTTCTTT.

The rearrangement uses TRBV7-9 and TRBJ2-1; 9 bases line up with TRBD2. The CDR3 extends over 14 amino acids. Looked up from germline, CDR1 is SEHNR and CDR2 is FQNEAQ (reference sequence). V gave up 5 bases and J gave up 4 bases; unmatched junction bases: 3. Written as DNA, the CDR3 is TGTGCCAGCAGCCGGACTAGCGAATACAATGAGCAGTTCTTC. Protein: CASSRTSEYNEQFF.

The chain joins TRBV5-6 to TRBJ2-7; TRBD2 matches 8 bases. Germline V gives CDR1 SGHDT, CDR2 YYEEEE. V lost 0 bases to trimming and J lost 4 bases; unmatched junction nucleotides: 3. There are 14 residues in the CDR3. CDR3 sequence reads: CASSLDREGYEQYF. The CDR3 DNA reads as TGTGCCAGCAGCTTGGACCGGGAGGGATACGAGCAGTACTTC.

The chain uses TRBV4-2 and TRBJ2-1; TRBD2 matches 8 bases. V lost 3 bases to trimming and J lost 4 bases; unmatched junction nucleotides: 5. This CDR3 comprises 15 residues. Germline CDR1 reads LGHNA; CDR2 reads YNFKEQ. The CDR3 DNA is TGTGCCAGCAGCCACGGAGAGCGGGAGTACAATGAGCAGTTCTTC. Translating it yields CASSHGEREYNEQFF.

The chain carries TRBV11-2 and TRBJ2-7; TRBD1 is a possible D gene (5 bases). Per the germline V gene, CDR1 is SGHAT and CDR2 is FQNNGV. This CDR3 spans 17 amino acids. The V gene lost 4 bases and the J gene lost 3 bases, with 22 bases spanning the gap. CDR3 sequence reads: CASSSFLRQGPFYEQYF. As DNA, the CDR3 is TGTGCCAGCAGCTCCTTCCTCCGGCAGGGCCCATTCTACGAGCAGTACTTC.

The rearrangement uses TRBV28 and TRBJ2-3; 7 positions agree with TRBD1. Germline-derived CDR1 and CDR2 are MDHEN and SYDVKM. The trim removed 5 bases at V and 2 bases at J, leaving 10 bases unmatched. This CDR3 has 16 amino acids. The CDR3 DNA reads TGTGCCAGCAGTCCAACAGGGGTTAGCGACACAGATACGCAGTATTTT. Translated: CASSPTGVSDTDTQYF.

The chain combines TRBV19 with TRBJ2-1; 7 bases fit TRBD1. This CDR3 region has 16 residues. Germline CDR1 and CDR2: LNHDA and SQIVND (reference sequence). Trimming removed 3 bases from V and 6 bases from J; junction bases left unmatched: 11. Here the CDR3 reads CASSIRDSIIFNEQFF. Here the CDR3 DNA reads TGTGCCAGTAGTATTAGGGACAGCATTATTTTCAATGAGCAGTTCTTC. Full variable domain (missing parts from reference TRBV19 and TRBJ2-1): DGGITQSPKYLFRKEGQNVTLSCEQNLNHDAMYWYRQDPGQGLRLIYYSQIVNDFQKGDIAEGYSVSREKKESFPLTVTSAQKNPTAFYLCASSIRDSIIFNEQFFGPGTRLTVL.